The 30 T cell receptor beta chains listed next were all sequenced from one sample in a study of blood T cell repertoires in COVID-19. TCRdb keeps only in-frame clones here, not all; method: immunoSEQ multiplex PCR. The data show a few hundred thousand clones, roughly 87% seen once. The sequenced sample was peripheral blood. These receptor sequences come from a human donor in a cohort sampled during active COVID-19.

The chain carries TRBV28 and TRBJ1-3; D unclear. V lost 5 bases to trimming and J lost 0 bases, with 5 bases between them. The germline CDR1 and CDR2 sequences are MDHEN and SYDVKM. The CDR3 runs to 13 residues. The CDR3 protein is CASSLSSGNTIYF. As DNA, the CDR3 is TGTGCCAGCAGTCTTAGCTCTGGAAACACCATATATTTT.

CDR3 residues: CASSLQGMVETQYF. CDR3 nucleotide sequence: TGCGCCAGCAGCTTGCAGGGGATGGTGGAGACCCAGTACTTC. The chain combines TRBV5-1 with TRBJ2-5; possible D gene TRBD1, 6 bases. The CDR3 is 14 residues long. With 1 base removed from V and 5 bases from J, the gap between germline ends came to 12 bases. Germline assignment: CDR1 SGHRS and CDR2 YFSETQ.

The J gene is TRBJ2-7, the V gene TRBV19; D is ambiguous. This CDR3 has 12 amino acids. Per the germline V gene, CDR1 is LNHDA and CDR2 is SQIVND (reference sequence). In nucleotides, the CDR3 is TGTCCATGCGGTCATTCCCCGAGGGAGCAGTACTTC. Its translation is CPCGHSPREQYF. Variable domain in full (rest from reference TRBV19 and TRBJ2-7): DGGITQSPKYLFRKEGQNVTLSCEQNLNHDAMYWYRQDPGQGLRLIYYSQIVNDFQKGDIAEGYSVSREKKESFPLTVTSAQKNPTAFYLCPCGHSPREQYFGPGTRLTVT.

This sequence joins TRBV11-2 and TRBJ1-2; 8 bases align to TRBD1. V dropped 4 bases and J dropped 3; count of bases not matched to a gene: 7. The germline gives CDR1 SGHAT, CDR2 FQNNGV. This CDR3 is built from 15 residues. CDR3 sequence: CASSSYETGDYGYTF. The CDR3 DNA reads TGTGCCAGCAGCTCATACGAGACAGGGGACTATGGCTACACCTTC.

The chain joins TRBV24-1 to TRBJ1-1; 8 bases line up with TRBD1. The CDR3 totals 15 residues. The V gene's germline CDR1 is KGHDR and CDR2 SFDVKD. The V and J ends lost 7 bases and 1 base, in that order; junction bases with no gene match: 7. The CDR3 DNA reads as TGTGCCACCAGGCCCGGGACAGGAGCGAACACTGAAGCTTTCTTT. This sequence encodes CATRPGTGANTEAFF.

This clone was recorded once. The rearrangement uses TRBV10-1 and TRBJ2-2; 10 bases are a match to TRBD2. Trimming removed 6 bases from V and 6 bases from J; junction bases left unmatched: 4. Germline V gene data show CDR1 as WNHNN and CDR2 as SYGVQD (reference sequence). This CDR3 is built from 14 residues. CDR3 in amino acids: CASSLGLASGELFF. The CDR3 DNA sequence: TGCGCCAGCAGCCTGGGACTAGCGTCCGGGGAGCTGTTTTTT.

The chain carries TRBV6-5 and TRBJ1-3; no reliable D call. CDR1 is MNHEY, CDR2 SVGAGI, per germline. Trimming stripped 7 bases from V and 0 bases from J, with 10 bases between. The CDR3 has 14 amino acids. The CDR3 sequence is CASKVGNSGNTIYF. The DNA of the CDR3 is TGTGCCAGCAAAGTCGGGAACTCTGGAAACACCATATATTTT.

The chain has TRBV9 and TRBJ2-7; D unresolved. CDR1 SGDLS and CDR2 YYNGEE come from the germline V gene. Trimming shortened V by 4 bases and J by 2 bases, and 16 bases separated the two germline ends. The CDR3 has 15 amino acids. CDR3 in amino acids: CASSPTGSLAYEQYF. CDR3 bases: TGTGCCAGCAGCCCGACCGGGTCTCTCGCCTACGAGCAGTACTTC.

The rearrangement links TRBV7-6 to TRBJ2-7, with a possible D match to TRBD2 (6 bases). CDR1 and CDR2 (germline): SGHVS, FNYEAQ. This CDR3 has 14 residues. Trimming shortened V by 1 base and J by 3 bases, and 10 bases separated the two germline ends. The DNA of the CDR3 is TGTGCCAGCAGCTTAGGAGTGGGGGGCTACGAGCAGTACTTC. Translated: CASSLGVGGYEQYF.

In this sample, this clone turned up once. J is TRBJ2-5 and V is TRBV2; 7 nucleotides line up with TRBD2. Germline V gene lookup returns CDR1 SNHLY and CDR2 FYNNEI. The CDR3 totals 16 residues. V shed 2 bases, J shed 1 base, and the junction held 7 bases outside the gene matches. The CDR3 region is CASSESLAPSQETQYF. CDR3 sequence (DNA): TGTGCCAGCAGTGAATCACTAGCGCCATCCCAAGAGACCCAGTACTTC.

The DNA for the CDR3 is TGTGCCAGCAGCTTAGGTCGGACTAATGTCTACGAGCAGTACTTC. This encodes CASSLGRTNVYEQYF. This chain connects TRBV7-8 to TRBJ2-7, with a weak D call TRBD2 (6 bases). The germline gives CDR1 SGHVS, CDR2 FQNEAQ. V gave up 1 base and J gave up 3 bases, with 13 bases separating them. There are 15 residues in the CDR3. The full variable domain, rest sourced from reference TRBV7-8 and TRBJ2-7, is GAGVSQSPRYKVAKRGQDVALRCDPISGHVSLFWYQQALGQGPEFLTYFQNEAQLDKSGLPSDRFFAERPEGSVSTLKIQRTQQEDSAVYLCASSLGRTNVYEQYFGPGTRLTVT.

The V and J genes are TRBV11-1 and TRBJ1-2; 10 positions match TRBD1. Trimming took 4 bases from V and 5 from J; bases not matched to a gene: 7. This CDR3 comprises 15 residues. In germline, CDR1 is SGHAT, CDR2 FQDESV (reference sequence). CDR3 coding DNA: TGTGCCAGCAGCTCCACGACAGGGGGCCGGTATGGCTACACCTTC. As protein: CASSSTTGGRYGYTF.

The rearrangement links TRBV5-1 to TRBJ1-5; D is perhaps TRBD1 (5 bases). The CDR3 has 14 amino acids. V gave up 2 bases and J gave up 4 bases, with 10 bases separating them. The germline gives CDR1 SGHRS, CDR2 YFSETQ. The CDR3 loop reads CASSFGGQNQPQHF. For the CDR3, the DNA is TGCGCCAGCAGCTTCGGCGGACAAAATCAGCCCCAGCATTTT.

This chain links TRBV6-2 or TRBV6-3 with TRBJ2-1; TRBD2 aligns across 10 bases. The CDR3 has 18 residues. Germline CDR1 is MNHEY and CDR2 is SVGEGT. The trim removed 2 bases at V and 0 bases at J, leaving 7 bases unmatched. CDR3 loop: CASSYRAGGPSSYNEQFF. For the CDR3, the DNA is TGTGCCAGCAGTTACCGAGCGGGGGGGCCCAGCTCCTACAATGAGCAGTTCTTC.

The J gene is TRBJ1-2, the V gene TRBV6-2 or TRBV6-3; 7 bases agree with TRBD1. V lost 6 bases and J lost 6; bases outside the gene matches: 7. There are 13 residues in the CDR3. CDR1 is MNHEY and CDR2 is SVGEGT in the germline V gene. The CDR3 DNA sequence: TGTGCCAGCAGCCAGGTCAGGGGGAATGGCTACACCTTC. Amino acid sequence: CASSQVRGNGYTF.

With respect to this clone: The sample holds other DNA sequences that translate to the same CDR3. The rearrangement uses TRBV12-3 or TRBV12-4 and TRBJ2-7; 8 nucleotides agree with TRBD1. This CDR3 has 13 amino acids. The ends lost 6 bases at V and 3 bases at J; junction bases unmatched: 4. The CDR3 bases are TGTGCCAGCAGCCCCGGACAGGGCTACGAGCAGTACTTC. Translation gives CASSPGQGYEQYF.

The CDR3 loop reads CASSSASGSLYEQYF. CDR3 DNA: TGTGCCAGCAGCTCCGCCTCGGGGAGTCTCTACGAGCAGTACTTC. This chain connects TRBV7-9 to TRBJ2-7, with a tentative D call TRBD2 (5 bases). The CDR3 extends over 15 amino acids. Trimming pared 4 bases from V and 3 bases from J, leaving 16 bases between. Germline V gene data show CDR1 as SEHNR and CDR2 as FQNEAQ (reference sequence).

V gene TRBV18 combines with J gene TRBJ2-7; 8 bases align to TRBD2. Germline-derived CDR1 and CDR2 are KGHSH and LQKENI. The length of the CDR3 is 16 residues. V lost 3 bases to trimming and J lost 0 bases; unmatched junction nucleotides: 7. Written as DNA, the CDR3 is TGTGCCAGCTCACCCGATCTAGCGGGTAGCTCCTACGAGCAGTACTTC. It encodes CASSPDLAGSSYEQYF.

The rearrangement links TRBV7-9 to TRBJ2-1; D is perhaps TRBD2 (6 bases). The germline V gene encodes CDR1 SEHNR and CDR2 FQNEAQ (reference sequence). V was clipped by 5 bases and J by 5 bases, with 16 bases between them. This CDR3 is built from 15 residues. CDR3 region: CASSLGGKRDNEQFF. The CDR3 coding sequence is TGTGCCAGCAGCCTCGGGGGTAAGCGGGACAATGAGCAGTTCTTC.

The rearrangement links TRBV2 to TRBJ1-1, with 8 positions matching TRBD1. Germline-derived CDR1 and CDR2 are SNHLY and FYNNEI. V dropped 2 bases and J dropped 1; count of bases not matched to a gene: 6. This CDR3 is built from 16 residues. The CDR3, as DNA: TGTGCCAGCAGTGAATTCGGACAGGGAAGGAACACTGAAGCTTTCTTT. This gives the protein CASSEFGQGRNTEAFF.

V and J are TRBV4-1 and TRBJ2-7; 10 nucleotides match TRBD2. Germline V gene sequence: CDR1 MGHRA, CDR2 YSYEKL. Trimming cost V 0 bases and J 4 bases; bases outside gene matches: 3. This CDR3 has 15 residues. The CDR3 protein is CASSQEDSGGYEQYF. CDR3 in DNA: TGCGCCAGCAGCCAAGAGGATAGCGGGGGGTACGAGCAGTACTTC.

The V call is TRBV13, the J call TRBJ2-6, with D unclear. The CDR3 totals 19 residues. V lost 1 base to trimming and J lost 0 bases, with 16 bases between them. CDR1 PRHDT and CDR2 FYEKMQ come from the germline V gene (reference sequence). The CDR3: CASSLARIRYLSGANVLTF. The DNA for the CDR3 is TGTGCCAGCAGCTTAGCCAGGATCAGGTATCTCTCTGGGGCCAACGTCCTGACTTTC.

The chain links TRBV7-2 to TRBJ2-7; 9 bases are shared with TRBD1. J was trimmed by 3 bases and V by 2 bases; bases with no gene match: 11. Germline-derived CDR1 and CDR2 are SGHTA and FQGNSA. This CDR3 has 17 amino acids. In nucleotides, the CDR3 is TGTGCCAGCAGCTTACCCCTTAAGGGGACAGGGTTCTACGAGCAGTACTTC. This sequence encodes CASSLPLKGTGFYEQYF. The full variable domain, its missing parts supplied by reference TRBV7-2 and TRBJ2-7, is GAGVSQSPSNKVTEKGKDVELRCDPISGHTALYWYRQSLGQGLEFLIYFQGNSAPDKSGLPSDRFSAERTGGSVSTLTIQRTQQEDSAVYLCASSLPLKGTGFYEQYFGPGTRLTVT.

This clone showed up just once. This chain uses TRBV6-5 with TRBJ1-6, with a possible D match to TRBD1 (5 bases). This CDR3 comprises 14 residues. Germline loops: CDR1 MNHEY, CDR2 SVGAGI. Trimming left V 10 bases short and J 11 bases short, with 21 bases between. The CDR3 protein is CAIRWAGPDAPLHF. DNA of the CDR3: TGTGCCATCAGGTGGGCAGGGCCCGATGCACCCCTCCACTTT.

As to this clone: One end of the junction varies from germline; a read error may be responsible. V is TRBV20-1 and J is TRBJ2-7, with D perhaps matching TRBD2 (6 bases). The V gene's germline CDR1 is DFQATT and CDR2 SNEGSKA (reference sequence). This CDR3 contains 10 residues. The CDR3 nucleotides read TGCAGTGCTCAGACGAGCGGGCCAACCTTC. It yields the protein CSAQTSGPTF.

V gene TRBV7-2 combines with J gene TRBJ1-2; no clear D gene. V shed 1 base and J shed 8 bases, with 11 bases lying between them. Germline V gene lookup returns CDR1 SGHTA and CDR2 FQGNSA. This CDR3 has 13 amino acids. CDR3 protein: CASSLVVAGGYTF. The CDR3, as DNA: TGTGCCAGCAGCTTAGTAGTAGCGGGGGGCTACACCTTC.

The chain carries TRBV27 and TRBJ2-1, with D unclear. V shed 8 bases and J shed 4 bases, with 6 bases lying between them. The CDR3 spans 11 residues. The germline V gene encodes CDR1 MNHEY and CDR2 SMNVEV (reference sequence). For the CDR3, the DNA is TGTGCCAGCTCTGTATACAATGAGCAGTTCTTC. The encoded protein is CASSVYNEQFF.

The V call is TRBV28, the J call TRBJ2-7; TRBD1 is a possible D gene (5 bases). V was cut by 5 bases and J by 2 bases, with 10 bases left in between. The CDR3 contains 13 residues. Germline V CDR1 and CDR2: MDHEN, SYDVKM. The CDR3 DNA follows: TGTGCCAGCAGTCCCACAGGACCCTACGAGCAGTACTTC. Its translation is CASSPTGPYEQYF.

The V and J genes are TRBV20-1 and TRBJ2-7, with D uncertain. The CDR3 covers 12 residues. CDR1 and CDR2 from the germline V gene are DFQATT and SNEGSKA (reference sequence). With 3 bases removed from V and 3 bases from J, the gap between germline ends came to 9 bases. Here the CDR3 reads CSASLQLYEQYF. DNA for the CDR3: TGCAGTGCTAGTCTACAGCTCTACGAGCAGTACTTC.

The CDR3 loop reads CSVLAGGNEQYF. The CDR3, as DNA: TGCAGCGTCCTAGCGGGGGGGAACGAGCAGTACTTC. The chain employs TRBV29-1 and TRBJ2-7; 12 bases are shared with TRBD2. CDR3 length equals 12 residues. The germline V gene encodes CDR1 SQVTM and CDR2 ANQGSEA. V trimming: 6 bases; J trimming: 5 bases; junction bases outside the gene matches: 2.